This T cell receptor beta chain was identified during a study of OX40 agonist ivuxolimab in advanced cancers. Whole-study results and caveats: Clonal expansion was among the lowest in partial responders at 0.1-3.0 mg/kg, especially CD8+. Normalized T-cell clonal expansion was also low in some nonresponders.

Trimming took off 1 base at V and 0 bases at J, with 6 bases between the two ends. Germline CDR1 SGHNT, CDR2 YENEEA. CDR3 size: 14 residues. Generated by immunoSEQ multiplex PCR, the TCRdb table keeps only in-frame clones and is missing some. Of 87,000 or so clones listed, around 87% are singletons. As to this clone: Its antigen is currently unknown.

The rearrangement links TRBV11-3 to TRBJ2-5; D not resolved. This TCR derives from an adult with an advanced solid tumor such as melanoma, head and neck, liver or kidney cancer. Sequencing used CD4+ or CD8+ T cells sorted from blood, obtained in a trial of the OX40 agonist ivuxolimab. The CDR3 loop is CASSLGGNQETQYF. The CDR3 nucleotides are TGTGCCAGCAGCTTAGGTGGCAACCAAGAGACCCAGTACTTC.